The rows below give T cell receptor beta chains drawn from one sample of a study of T cell responses to AZD1222 COVID-19 vaccine. TCRdb keeps only in-frame clones here, not all; method: immunoSEQ multiplex PCR. The repertoire holds 70,000 to 95,000 clones, with roughly 90% as singletons. Specimen: peripheral blood, collected on day 0 of AZD1222 vaccination. These receptors were taken from an adult in good health. Each CDR3 is given with its conserved first and last residue. Fields, in order: J gene, V gene, CDR3 protein.

J: TRBJ1-3
V: TRBV5-6
CDR3: CASRTNSGNTIYF

J: TRBJ2-4
V: TRBV5-1
CDR3: CASSLGLLSGAKNIQYF

J: TRBJ2-6
V: TRBV24-1
CDR3: CATSARTRAGANVLTF

J: TRBJ1-1
V: TRBV9
CDR3: CASSADPQADTEAFF

J: TRBJ2-5
V: TRBV18
CDR3: CASSSTGPQETQYF

J: TRBJ2-1
V: TRBV11-3
CDR3: CASSQKTEQFF

J: TRBJ1-5
V: TRBV2
CDR3: CASTYTGAAQPQHF

J: TRBJ2-1
V: TRBV5-6
CDR3: CASSLVITFGNEQFF

J: TRBJ1-1
V: TRBV7-9
CDR3: CASSSQQNTEAFF

J: TRBJ2-7
V: TRBV28
CDR3: CASSPGLAGGGEQYF

J: TRBJ2-1
V: TRBV24-1
CDR3: CATSDSASGALSYNEQFF

J: TRBJ1-3
V: TRBV15
CDR3: CATSRDLENTIYF

J: TRBJ2-7
V: TRBV13
CDR3: CASSLGGRASYEQYF

J: TRBJ1-6
V: TRBV3-1/TRBV3-2
CDR3: CASSQDPGWGSPLHF

J: TRBJ2-1
V: TRBV3-1/TRBV3-2
CDR3: CASSTPGGDYNEQFF

J: TRBJ2-3
V: TRBV4-2
CDR3: CASSQDDWGQGVGDTQYF

J: TRBJ2-5
V: TRBV6-5
CDR3: CASSYRGRGETQYF

J: TRBJ2-7
V: TRBV5-1
CDR3: CASSLQGTEQYF

J: TRBJ2-7
V: TRBV2
CDR3: CASSEVWDGSKYF

J: TRBJ2-5
V: TRBV6-5
CDR3: CASSSASGGGETQYF

J: TRBJ1-4
V: TRBV9
CDR3: CASSSSQTDEKLFF

J: TRBJ1-2
V: TRBV20-1
CDR3: CSARPDGYTF

J: TRBJ2-2
V: TRBV30
CDR3: CAWREGTATGELFF

J: TRBJ2-6
V: TRBV5-4
CDR3: CASSYGPVSGANVLTF

J: TRBJ1-1
V: TRBV5-1
CDR3: CASREETGGTEAFF

J: TRBJ1-6
V: TRBV4-2
CDR3: CASSQDLAGGSSPLHF

J: TRBJ1-4
V: TRBV28
CDR3: CASSPTPVSNEKLFF

J: TRBJ1-1
V: TRBV30
CDR3: CAWGEGNTEAFF

J: TRBJ1-2
V: TRBV25-1
CDR3: CASSGSGLLGYGYTF

J: TRBJ2-1
V: TRBV5-1
CDR3: CASSLEKTYNEQFF

J: TRBJ1-1
V: TRBV7-9
CDR3: CASSFSLMNTEAFF

J: TRBJ2-1
V: TRBV5-6
CDR3: CASSVEELNYNEQFF

J: TRBJ1-6
V: TRBV15
CDR3: CATSRSQINSPLHF

J: TRBJ2-1
V: TRBV7-3
CDR3: CASSPGGASLHEQFF

J: TRBJ1-5
V: TRBV24-1
CDR3: CATSEGPVQPQHF

J: TRBJ1-6
V: TRBV7-8
CDR3: CASSPGGNSPLHF

J: TRBJ1-2
V: TRBV19
CDR3: CASSTGTGGNGYTF

J: TRBJ2-1
V: TRBV9
CDR3: CASSVVVGSSYNEQFF

J: TRBJ2-3
V: TRBV19
CDR3: CASHPGRGLAGVSSTDTQYF

J: TRBJ2-1
V: TRBV10-3
CDR3: CAISDGRKGDEQFF

J: TRBJ1-4
V: TRBV7-9
CDR3: CASSFLGGLNEKLFF

J: TRBJ1-5
V: TRBV29-1
CDR3: CSAGSGNQPQHF

J: TRBJ2-5
V: TRBV10-3
CDR3: CAIRGELETQYF

J: TRBJ1-1
V: TRBV6-5
CDR3: CASSEAWGNTEAFF

J: TRBJ1-3
V: TRBV2
CDR3: CASSEGTVYTIYF